These 21 T cell receptor beta chains were all obtained from the same sample, sequenced in a study of regulatory T cells in long-lasting Graves disease. Time point reported: newly diagnosed GD, antithyroid drugs for less than 3 months. The TCR library was made from RNA extracted from PBMCs. Building of the TCR beta libraries involved iRepertoire HTBI primers and Arm-PCR of CDR3 regions. One entry per CDR3 protein, called by TCRdb with MiXCR from the multiplex PCR reads. Of 400,000 to 650,000 distinct CDR3 sequences in the sample, about 16% are singletons; the top ten hold roughly 25%. The same sample was also studied in work on T cells in Graves' hyperthyroidism and ophthalmopathy.

Sequencing was performed on peripheral blood mononuclear cells (PBMCs), taken at new diagnosis, from a patient treated with antithyroid drugs. These receptors were collected from a woman in her forties or fifties with Graves disease.

This clonotype was counted many times. The chain is built from TRBV11-2 and TRBJ1-1, with D maybe TRBD1 (5 bases). Trimming stripped 0 bases from V and 2 bases from J, with 19 bases between. Germline V CDR1 and CDR2: SGHAT, FQNNGV. The CDR3 runs to 18 residues. The CDR3 loop reads CASSLDIGQGGTNTEAFF. CDR3 nucleotide sequence: TGTGCCAGCAGCTTAGATATTGGACAAGGAGGGACTAACACTGAAGCTTTCTTT.

This clonotype was counted many times. The rearrangement uses TRBV11-2 and TRBJ1-4; 10 bases match TRBD1. The germline V gene has CDR1 SGHAT and CDR2 FQNNGV. The CDR3 has 14 residues. V was pared by 3 bases and J by 5 bases, with 0 bases of the junction left unmatched. CDR3 protein: CASSLDRGNEKLFF. CDR3 coding DNA: TGTGCCAGCAGCTTGGACAGGGGGAATGAAAAACTGTTTTTT.

This clonotype showed up many times. This chain joins TRBV6-1 and TRBJ2-7; 9 positions agree with TRBD1. The CDR3 is 15 amino acids. V shed 5 bases and J 6 bases; nucleotides not matched to a gene: 11. CDR1 MNHNS and CDR2 SASEGT come from the germline V gene. The CDR3 spells CASSRQRTGAGEQYF. For the CDR3, the DNA is TGTGCCAGCAGTAGGCAGCGGACAGGGGCTGGCGAGCAGTACTTC.

This clonotype came up a few times. The chain links TRBV20-1 to TRBJ1-6; D is ambiguous. The V gene's germline CDR1 is DFQATT and CDR2 SNEGSKA (reference sequence). Trimming pared 3 bases from V and 9 bases from J, leaving 15 bases between. This CDR3 spans 14 amino acids. As DNA, the CDR3 is TGCAGTGCTAGTATGGGCCCTTCGGGTTCACCCCTCCACTTT. Protein sequence: CSASMGPSGSPLHF.

The V call is TRBV7-2, the J call TRBJ2-5; D is unresolved. The CDR3 loop spans 13 amino acids. The germline V and J ends were trimmed by 1 base and 6 bases, with 9 bases remaining between them. From germline, CDR1 is SGHTA and CDR2 FQGNSA. DNA of the CDR3: TGTGCCAGCAGCTTAGTTCGCTTCCAGACCCAGTACTTC. Its translation is CASSLVRFQTQYF.

The rearrangement links TRBV7-9 to TRBJ2-1; D is unresolved. Trimming stripped 1 base from V and 0 bases from J, with 7 bases between. This CDR3 contains 15 residues. Germline values: CDR1 SEHNR, CDR2 FQNEAQ (reference sequence). The CDR3 loop is CASSLVSGSYNEQFF. The CDR3 region has the DNA TGTGCCAGCAGCTTAGTCTCTGGCTCCTACAATGAGCAGTTCTTC. Full variable domain (remainder filled in from reference TRBV7-9 and TRBJ2-1): DTGVSQNPRHKITKRGQNVTFRCDPISEHNRLYWYRQTLGQGPEFLTYFQNEAQLEKSRLLSDRFSAERPKGSFSTLEIQRTEQGDSAMYLCASSLVSGSYNEQFFGPGTRLTVL.

This clonotype was seen ten or more times. The rearrangement links TRBV2 to TRBJ1-5; TRBD1 is a possible D gene (5 bases). The CDR3 covers 16 residues. The germline V gene has CDR1 SNHLY and CDR2 FYNNEI. Trimming stripped 2 bases from V and 3 bases from J, with 14 bases between. CDR3 residues: CASSESRRGFNQPQHF. The CDR3 bases are TGTGCCAGCAGTGAATCCAGGAGGGGTTTCAATCAGCCCCAGCATTTT.

This clonotype has at least ten counts. The chain employs TRBV5-1 and TRBJ2-7; 8 bases align to TRBD2. CDR3 length: 15 residues. V shed 4 bases and J 6 bases; nucleotides not matched to a gene: 12. From germline, CDR1 is SGHRS and CDR2 YFSETQ. As DNA, the CDR3 is TGCGCCAGCAGCCCTATAGCGGGGTTTGCCGGCGAGCAGTACTTC. This translates into CASSPIAGFAGEQYF.

Points on this clonotype: One end of the junction varies from germline; a read error may be responsible. The chain joins TRBV7-8 to TRBJ2-1, with D perhaps TRBD2 (6 bases). The CDR3 contains 14 residues. From germline, CDR1 is SGHVS and CDR2 FQNEAQ. The CDR3 DNA reads TGTGCCAGCAGCTTAGGGGGAGGTGTCCCGGAGCAGTCCTTC. It yields the protein CASSLGGGVPEQSF.

This clonotype has at least ten counts. The chain is built from TRBV27 and TRBJ2-3; D possibly corresponds to TRBD1 (5 bases). Trimming removed 1 base at V and 2 bases at J, with 10 bases between. The CDR3 has 15 residues. The germline V gene encodes CDR1 MNHEY and CDR2 SMNVEV (reference sequence). The CDR3 loop reads CASSLFRQSTDTQYF. CDR3 nucleotide sequence: TGTGCCAGCAGTTTATTTAGACAGTCCACAGATACGCAGTATTTT.

This clonotype was observed at least ten times. The junction departs from germline at one end; a sequencing error may be responsible. The genes are TRBV5-1 and TRBJ2-5; D is ambiguous. This CDR3 contains 14 residues. Germline CDR1 and CDR2: SGHRS and YFSETQ. The DNA of the CDR3 is TGTGCCAGCAGCTCGACGGGCTTACAAGAGACCCAGTACTTC. Translation: CASSSTGLQETQYF.

This chain links TRBV5-5 with TRBJ1-6; 9 nucleotides match TRBD1. J lost 9 bases, V lost 4 bases, and 8 bases had no gene match. Germline CDR1 and CDR2: SGHKS and YYEKEE (reference sequence). This CDR3 contains 15 residues. This chain's CDR3 is CASSPWTGARSPLHF. The DNA of the CDR3 is TGTGCCAGCAGCCCCTGGACAGGGGCTCGTTCACCCCTCCACTTT. The full variable domain, completed using reference TRBV5-5 and TRBJ1-6, is DAGVTQSPTHLIKTRGQQVTLRCSPISGHKSVSWYQQVLGQGPQFIFQYYEKEERGRGNFPDRFSARQFPNYSSELNVNALLLGDSALYLCASSPWTGARSPLHFGNGTRLTVT.

This clonotype was observed a few times. The chain uses TRBV20-1 and TRBJ2-1; TRBD1 aligns across 8 bases. With V trimmed by 1 base and J by 4 bases, 6 bases remained unmatched. CDR3 length: 15 amino acids. CDR1 is DFQATT, CDR2 SNEGSKA, per germline (reference sequence). CDR3 DNA: TGCAGTGCTAGAGGAGGGGGACAGGAGTACAATGAGCAGTTCTTC. It is translated as CSARGGGQEYNEQFF.

This clonotype occurred many times. The chain employs TRBV6-1 and TRBJ1-2; the D gene is possibly TRBD1 (6 bases). The V gene lost 6 bases and the J gene lost 8 bases, with 16 bases spanning the gap. Per germline, CDR1 MNHNS and CDR2 SASEGT. There are 13 residues in the CDR3. Here the CDR3 DNA reads TGTGCCAGCAGCGCCCAGGGGACGAAGGGCTACACCTTC. Translating it yields CASSAQGTKGYTF.

Many counts were recorded for this clonotype. The chain uses TRBV25-1 and TRBJ1-2; D perhaps matches TRBD1 (5 bases). V shed 7 bases and J shed 3 bases, with 21 bases lying between them. Per germline, CDR1 MGHDK and CDR2 SYGVNS. The CDR3 covers 16 residues. The CDR3 region is CASTPPPGTDDYGYTF. CDR3 nucleotide sequence: TGTGCCAGCACTCCGCCGCCCGGGACGGATGACTATGGCTACACCTTC.

The chain carries TRBV4-1 and TRBJ1-1; D is perhaps TRBD1 (6 bases). V was pared by 2 bases and J by 5 bases, with 12 bases between. Germline CDR1 MGHRA, CDR2 YSYEKL. The length of the CDR3 is 14 residues. The CDR3 protein is CASSQNGGRTEAFF. The CDR3 bases are TGCGCCAGCAGCCAAAACGGGGGGCGGACTGAAGCTTTCTTT.

This clonotype was counted ten times or more. The J gene is TRBJ1-6, the V gene TRBV6-1; a possible D gene is TRBD1 (5 bases). The CDR3 length is 12 residues. The germline gives CDR1 MNHNS, CDR2 SASEGT. V was cut by 8 bases and J by 8 bases, with 10 bases left in between. The CDR3 sequence: CASDGGYSPLHF. The CDR3 bases are TGTGCCAGCGACGGGGGATATTCACCCCTCCACTTT.

This clonotype has ten or more counts. The gene calls are TRBV20-1 and TRBJ1-4; 8 nucleotides match TRBD1. After removal of 6 bases from V and 6 bases from J, the junction contained 6 bases not matched to a gene. This CDR3 is 13 amino acids long. Per the germline V gene, CDR1 is DFQATT and CDR2 is SNEGSKA (reference sequence). The DNA of the CDR3 is TGCAGTGCAAAGACAGGGGAGGATGAAAAACTGTTTTTT. This codes for CSAKTGEDEKLFF.

The table lists this clonotype with a few counts. The chain combines TRBV4-2 with TRBJ2-2; TRBD2 might be the D (6 bases). The CDR3 spans 18 residues. V dropped 0 bases and J dropped 1 base, with 15 bases sitting between them. Germline CDR1 is LGHNA and CDR2 is YNFKEQ. CDR3 region: CASSQEGGGAMNTGELFF. In DNA form, the CDR3 reads TGTGCCAGCAGCCAAGAGGGGGGAGGTGCCATGAACACCGGGGAGCTGTTTTTT.

This clonotype was observed a few times. The chain joins TRBV6-1 to TRBJ2-3, with a tentative D call TRBD1 (6 bases). This CDR3 has 16 amino acids. The V and J ends lost 0 bases and 1 base respectively, with 11 bases between them. The germline V gene has CDR1 MNHNS and CDR2 SASEGT. The CDR3: CASSEAQGPGTDTQYF. The DNA for the CDR3 is TGTGCCAGCAGTGAAGCGCAGGGGCCGGGCACAGATACGCAGTATTTT.

This clonotype was detected many times. In nucleotides, the CDR3 is TGTGCCAGCAGCATGGATGGGACAGGGGGCTACGAGCAGTACTTC. Translated: CASSMDGTGGYEQYF. The gene calls are TRBV2 and TRBJ2-7; 11 nucleotides agree with TRBD1. Germline V gene lookup returns CDR1 SNHLY and CDR2 FYNNEI. The V and J ends lost 6 bases and 3 bases, in that order; junction bases with no gene match: 7. There are 15 residues in the CDR3.